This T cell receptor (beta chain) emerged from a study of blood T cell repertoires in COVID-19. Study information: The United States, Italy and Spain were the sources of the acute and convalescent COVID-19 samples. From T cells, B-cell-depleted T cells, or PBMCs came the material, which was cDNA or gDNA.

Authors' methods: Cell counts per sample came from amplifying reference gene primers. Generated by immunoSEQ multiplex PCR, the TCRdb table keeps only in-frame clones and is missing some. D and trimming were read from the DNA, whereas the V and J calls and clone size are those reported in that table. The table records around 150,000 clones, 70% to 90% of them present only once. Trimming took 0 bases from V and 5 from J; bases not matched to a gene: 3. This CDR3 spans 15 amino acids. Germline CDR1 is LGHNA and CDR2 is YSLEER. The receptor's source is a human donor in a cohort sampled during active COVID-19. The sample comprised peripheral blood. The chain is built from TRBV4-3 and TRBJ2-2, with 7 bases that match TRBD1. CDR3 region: CASSQEGTATGELFF. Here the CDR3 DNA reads TGCGCCAGCAGCCAAGAGGGGACAGCTACCGGGGAGCTGTTTTTT.